This TCR beta chain was found in a study of blood T cell repertoires in COVID-19. Study details: T cells, B-cell-depleted T cells, or PBMCs supplied cDNA or gDNA.

The germline gives CDR1 SSHAT, CDR2 FNYEAQ (reference sequence). This CDR3 region has 18 residues. Followed over time, Seattle patients had been enrolled while infection was active. The authors' processing: How many nucleated cells were present was estimated from reference gene primer amplification. Data came from immunoSEQ multiplex PCR; TCRdb stores just in-frame clones and leaves some out. V, J and clone size are those of that table, while D and trimming were read from the DNA. Of about 420,000 clones in the sample, roughly 90% were seen once. As to this clone: The junction departs from the called germline gene at one end, perhaps through a read error.

The V call is TRBV7-7, the J call TRBJ2-6, with a possible D match to TRBD1 (6 bases). This sequence was found in a man between 18 and 35 years old with COVID-19, enrolled during active disease. Sequenced: peripheral blood. CDR3 in DNA: TGTGCTAGCAGCTTATCAACAGGGTCTAGCTCTGGGGCCAACGTCCTGACTTTC. Translated, it gives CASSLSTGSSSGANVLTF.